The clone carrying this T cell receptor beta chain was detected ten times or more. Its matching antigen is unknown. The data stem from a study of response to subunit inactivated influenza vaccine. Study-wide results and limits: Authors suggested seasonal influenza vaccinations each recruit few new T cells.

TCRdb re-derived calls from the RT-PCR reads in MiXCR, one entry per CDR3 protein. Of about 500,000 distinct CDR3 sequences listed, about an eighth are singletons. The junction had 8 bases not matched to a gene; V was cut back by 2 bases and J by 2 bases. CDR1 and CDR2 from the germline V gene are SGHTA and FQGNSA. The CDR3 contains 17 residues. The specimen comprised PBMCs from blood, sampled about 40 days after vaccination. This clonotype was sampled from a man aged 45-65 years who received an inactivated influenza vaccine. The rearrangement links TRBV7-2 to TRBJ2-3, with 9 bases identical to TRBD2. The CDR3 here is CASSLTSAGGATDTQYF. CDR3 DNA sequence: TGTGCCAGCAGCTTAACATCAGCGGGAGGTGCCACAGATACGCAGTATTTT.